The 5 T cell receptor beta chains listed next were all sequenced from one sample in a study of T cell clones after liver transplantation. The protocol was immunoSEQ multiplex PCR, while the TCRdb copy is restricted to in-frame clones and leaves out a portion. The profile shows some 20,000 clones, 65% to 85% of them singletons. Sequenced material: CD8+ T cells from blood, taken around 52 months after liver transplant. Receptors originate from a human patient who received a liver transplant. T cells may partly derive from the graft donor.

V gene TRBV7-9 combines with J gene TRBJ2-7, with 7 bases that match TRBD1. This CDR3 has 16 residues. The junction had 10 bases not matched to a gene; V was cut back by 2 bases and J by 3 bases. In germline, CDR1 is SEHNR, CDR2 FQNEAQ (reference sequence). CDR3 sequence: CASSLNRQGKLYEQYF. The CDR3 coding sequence is TGTGCCAGCAGCTTAAACCGACAGGGCAAACTCTACGAGCAGTACTTC. The full variable domain, with the rest looked up from reference TRBV7-9 and TRBJ2-7, is DTGVSQNPRHKITKRGQNVTFRCDPISEHNRLYWYRQTLGQGPEFLTYFQNEAQLEKSRLLSDRFSAERPKGSFSTLEIQRTEQGDSAMYLCASSLNRQGKLYEQYFGPGTRLTVT.

V gene TRBV5-6 combines with J gene TRBJ1-1; D is ambiguous. The V end was cut by 0 bases, the J end by 1 base, with 7 bases between. Germline V gives CDR1 SGHDT, CDR2 YYEEEE. The CDR3 runs to 14 residues. This CDR3 reads CASSLVRENTEAFF. The CDR3 DNA reads TGTGCCAGCAGCTTGGTTCGGGAGAACACTGAAGCTTTCTTT.

The chain has TRBV5-4 and TRBJ1-5, with D perhaps matching TRBD1 (5 bases). This CDR3 contains 14 residues. Germline assignment: CDR1 SGHNT and CDR2 YYREEE (reference sequence). Trimming removed 4 bases at V and 4 bases at J, with 12 bases between. The CDR3 bases are TGTGCCAGCAGCGCCTCAGGGTCGAATCAGCCCCAGCATTTT. The encoded protein is CASSASGSNQPQHF.

The rearrangement links TRBV2 to TRBJ2-1; weak D call: TRBD1 (5 bases). The CDR3 spans 16 residues. The V gene's germline CDR1 is SNHLY and CDR2 FYNNEI. V shed 0 bases and J shed 4 bases, with 13 bases lying between them. The CDR3 sequence is CASSEAQDQGYNEQFF. CDR3 nucleotides: TGTGCCAGCAGTGAAGCTCAGGACCAGGGATACAATGAGCAGTTCTTC.

This clone was observed a handful of times. The V gene is TRBV27, the J gene TRBJ2-7; a weak D match, TRBD1 (6 bases). This CDR3 contains 13 residues. CDR1 is MNHEY and CDR2 is SMNVEV in the germline V gene (reference sequence). Deletions cut 9 bases from V and 0 bases from J, with 12 bases between. CDR3 sequence (DNA): TGTGCCAGTAGGACAGCCGGCTCCTACGAGCAGTACTTC. Its translation is CASRTAGSYEQYF.